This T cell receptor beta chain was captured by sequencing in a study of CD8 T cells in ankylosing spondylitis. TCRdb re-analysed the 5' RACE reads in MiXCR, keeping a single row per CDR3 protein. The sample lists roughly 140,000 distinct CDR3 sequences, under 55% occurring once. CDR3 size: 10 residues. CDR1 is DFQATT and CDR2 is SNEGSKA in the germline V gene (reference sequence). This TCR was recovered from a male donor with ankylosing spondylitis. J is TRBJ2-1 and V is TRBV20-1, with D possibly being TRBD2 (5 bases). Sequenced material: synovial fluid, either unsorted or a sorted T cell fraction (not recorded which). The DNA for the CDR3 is TGCAGCGTCGGGGACAATGAGCAGTTCTTC. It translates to CSVGDNEQFF.